The clone carrying this T cell receptor beta chain appeared a few times. Its antigen is undetermined. The data were taken from a study of OX40 agonist ivuxolimab in advanced cancers. On the study more broadly: Patients were under 90% male with ages roughly 20 to 80, mean 60.

CDR3 length: 17 residues. Germline V lookup: CDR1 SNHLY, CDR2 FYNNEI. Trimming cost V 4 bases and J 0 bases; bases outside gene matches: 6. Clones were read by immunoSEQ multiplex PCR, and TCRdb kept only the in-frame ones, dropping some. The sample shows about 78,000 clones, more than 75% of them seen only once. Findings and limits, study-wide: Undetermined was the antigen specificity of the expanded peripheral T cells. On average, CD8+ T cells had more expanded clones than CD4+.

Autoimmune disease history or systemic immunosuppression meant exclusion. The input for sequencing was CD4+ or CD8+ T cells sorted from blood, taken in a trial of the OX40 agonist ivuxolimab. The sequence was collected from an adult with an advanced solid tumor such as melanoma, head and neck, liver or kidney cancer. V usage is TRBV2 and J usage is TRBJ2-2, with 9 positions matching TRBD1. The CDR3 bases are TGTGCCAGCAGTGGGGGACAGGGATTTTCGAACACCGGGGAGCTGTTTTTT. Its translation: CASSGGQGFSNTGELFF.